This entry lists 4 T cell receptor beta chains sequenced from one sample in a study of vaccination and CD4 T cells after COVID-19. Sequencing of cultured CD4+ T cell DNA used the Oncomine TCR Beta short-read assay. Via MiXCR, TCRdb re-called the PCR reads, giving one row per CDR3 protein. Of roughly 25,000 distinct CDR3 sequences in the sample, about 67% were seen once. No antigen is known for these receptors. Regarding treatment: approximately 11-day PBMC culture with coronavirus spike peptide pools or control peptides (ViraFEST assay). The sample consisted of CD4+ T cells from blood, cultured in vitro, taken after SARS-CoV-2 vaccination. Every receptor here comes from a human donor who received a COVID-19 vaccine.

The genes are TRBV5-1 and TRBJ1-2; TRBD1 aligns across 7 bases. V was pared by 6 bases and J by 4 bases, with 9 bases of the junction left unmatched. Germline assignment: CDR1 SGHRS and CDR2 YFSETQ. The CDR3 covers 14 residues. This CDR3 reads CASTSTRDSYGYTF. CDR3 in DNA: TGCGCCAGCACCTCAACCCGGGACAGCTATGGCTACACCTTC.

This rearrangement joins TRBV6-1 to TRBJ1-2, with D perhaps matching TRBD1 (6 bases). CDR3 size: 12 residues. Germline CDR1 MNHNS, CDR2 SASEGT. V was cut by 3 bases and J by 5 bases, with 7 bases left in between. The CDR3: CASSEQGYGYTF. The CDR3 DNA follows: TGTGCCAGCAGTGAGCAGGGGTATGGCTACACCTTC.

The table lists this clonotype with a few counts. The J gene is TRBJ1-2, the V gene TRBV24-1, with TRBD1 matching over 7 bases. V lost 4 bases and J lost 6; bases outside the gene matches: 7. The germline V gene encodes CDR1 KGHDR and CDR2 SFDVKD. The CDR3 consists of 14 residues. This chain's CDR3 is CATSERQGRNGYTF. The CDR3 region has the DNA TGTGCCACCAGTGAGAGACAGGGAAGAAATGGCTACACCTTC.

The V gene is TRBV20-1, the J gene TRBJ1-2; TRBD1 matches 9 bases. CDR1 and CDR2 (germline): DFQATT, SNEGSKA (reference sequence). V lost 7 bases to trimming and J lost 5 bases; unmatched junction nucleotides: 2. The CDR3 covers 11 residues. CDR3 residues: CSGGTGYGYTF. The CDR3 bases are TGCAGTGGGGGGACAGGGTATGGCTACACCTTC.